The 24 T cell receptor beta chains in this list originate from one sample, sequenced in a study of shared clonotypes between healthy human individuals. Method: immunoSEQ multiplex PCR; TCRdb's copy keeps in-frame clones and lacks some. Among over a million clones listed, more than 95% were seen once. Specimen: naive CD4+ T cells sorted from blood. Regarding subset: CD45RA+ positively selected. Every receptor here comes from a man between 25 and 39 years old in good health.

This chain joins TRBV7-9 and TRBJ2-2, with TRBD2 matching over 10 bases. V trimming: 3 bases; J trimming: 5 bases; junction bases outside the gene matches: 6. CDR1 SEHNR and CDR2 FQNEAQ come from the germline V gene (reference sequence). CDR3 length: 16 residues. CDR3 residues: CASSLVGTSVTGELFF. As DNA, the CDR3 is TGTGCCAGCAGCTTGGTAGGGACTAGCGTTACCGGGGAGCTGTTTTTT. The full variable domain, completed using reference TRBV7-9 and TRBJ2-2, is DTGVSQNPRHKITKRGQNVTFRCDPISEHNRLYWYRQTLGQGPEFLTYFQNEAQLEKSRLLSDRFSAERPKGSFSTLEIQRTEQGDSAMYLCASSLVGTSVTGELFFGEGSRLTVL.

The chain carries TRBV27 and TRBJ2-3, with D hard to call. The ends were cut back, 3 bases at V and 6 bases at J, with 13 bases in the middle. This CDR3 contains 14 residues. Germline V CDR1 and CDR2: MNHEY, SMNVEV (reference sequence). This chain's CDR3 is CASSLRISADTQYF. The CDR3 DNA reads TGTGCCAGCAGTTTGAGGATTTCGGCGGATACGCAGTATTTT.

The rearrangement links TRBV2 to TRBJ1-1; D is uncertain. This CDR3 contains 13 residues. CDR1 and CDR2 (germline): SNHLY, FYNNEI. Between the trimmed V and J ends, which lost 7 bases and 0 bases, there was a span of 9 bases. The CDR3 loop is CASTVNMNTEAFF. DNA for the CDR3: TGTGCCAGCACCGTTAACATGAACACTGAAGCTTTCTTT.

The chain combines TRBV11-2 with TRBJ2-3; D not certain. The CDR3 is made up of 15 amino acids. Germline CDR1 reads SGHAT; CDR2 reads FQNNGV. V lost 2 bases and J 2 bases, leaving 11 bases between the germline ends. In DNA, the CDR3 is TGTGCCAGCAGCTTATTCCGGAGTAACACAGATACGCAGTATTTT. Its protein product is CASSLFRSNTDTQYF.

This chain links TRBV5-1 with TRBJ2-7, with a tentative D call TRBD1 (5 bases). Trimming took 0 bases from V and 3 from J, leaving 19 bases between them. CDR1 SGHRS and CDR2 YFSETQ come from the germline V gene. This CDR3 is 17 amino acids long. CDR3 nucleotide sequence: TGCGCCAGCAGCTTGGGCGTCACCAGGGATTACAGCTACGAGCAGTACTTC. This encodes CASSLGVTRDYSYEQYF.

V and J are TRBV5-1 and TRBJ2-7; 7 nucleotides agree with TRBD2. Per germline, CDR1 SGHRS and CDR2 YFSETQ. Trimming removed 0 bases from V and 7 bases from J; junction bases left unmatched: 10. This CDR3 is built from 15 residues. The CDR3 DNA is TGCGCCAGCAGCTTGGAAGGGCGCACGGGGGGAGAGCAGTACTTC. Translating gives CASSLEGRTGGEQYF.

This clone was seen a single time. This same CDR3 is encoded by further DNA sequences in the sample. The J gene is TRBJ2-7, the V gene TRBV5-1; either TRBD1 or TRBD2 may supply D (5 bases each). CDR1 SGHRS and CDR2 YFSETQ come from the germline V gene. There are 14 residues in the CDR3. With 0 bases removed from V and 2 bases from J, the gap between germline ends came to 9 bases. CDR3 sequence (DNA): TGCGCCAGCAGCTTGGAGCAGGGAGCCTACGAGCAGTACTTC. It yields the protein CASSLEQGAYEQYF.

The chain combines TRBV5-6 with TRBJ2-3; 7 bases are shared with TRBD1. This CDR3 region has 15 residues. Trimming took 2 bases from V and 1 from J; bases not matched to a gene: 4. Germline V gene lookup returns CDR1 SGHDT and CDR2 YYEEEE. CDR3 protein: CASSFVGQGTDTQYF. CDR3 DNA sequence: TGTGCCAGCAGCTTTGTTGGACAGGGCACAGATACGCAGTATTTT.

V usage is TRBV28 and J usage is TRBJ2-7; a possible D gene is TRBD1 (5 bases). Germline-derived CDR1 and CDR2 are MDHEN and SYDVKM. CDR3 length equals 13 residues. V lost 6 bases to trimming and J lost 6 bases, with 15 bases between them. This CDR3 reads CASSSPQGGEQYF. CDR3 DNA sequence: TGTGCCAGCAGCTCCCCCCAGGGTGGCGAGCAGTACTTC.

This clone was counted once. The sample has other DNA sequences that encode this CDR3 too. This rearrangement joins TRBV19 to TRBJ2-2; the D is unclear. This CDR3 spans 14 amino acids. Trimming cost V 1 base and J 2 bases, with 5 bases left between them. The germline gives CDR1 LNHDA, CDR2 SQIVND (reference sequence). The CDR3 region has the DNA TGTGCCAGTAGTATAGGGGGTAACACCGGGGAGCTGTTTTTT. Its protein is CASSIGGNTGELFF.

The chain recombines TRBV2 with TRBJ2-7; weak D call: TRBD2 (5 bases). The length of the CDR3 is 16 residues. Trimming took 0 bases from V and 1 from J, leaving 13 bases between them. Germline CDR1 reads SNHLY; CDR2 reads FYNNEI. For the CDR3, the DNA is TGTGCCAGCAGTGAAGCGCGAGGGCAATCTTCCTACGAGCAGTACTTC. As protein: CASSEARGQSSYEQYF.

The chain links TRBV4-2 to TRBJ1-2; D gene uncertain. Germline loops: CDR1 LGHNA, CDR2 YNFKEQ. This CDR3 contains 12 residues. The germline V and J ends were trimmed by 3 bases and 6 bases, with 8 bases remaining between them. CDR3 amino acids: CASSQGGDGYTF. The DNA of the CDR3 is TGTGCCAGCAGCCAGGGTGGAGATGGCTACACCTTC.

The V and J genes are TRBV28 and TRBJ2-7; D is unresolved. V was trimmed by 6 bases and J by 2 bases, leaving 11 bases between them. This CDR3 is 13 amino acids long. Germline CDR1 and CDR2: MDHEN and SYDVKM. CDR3 region: CASSNGPTYEQYF. The CDR3 DNA is TGTGCCAGCAGCAACGGACCGACCTACGAGCAGTACTTC.

This clone was counted once. The chain employs TRBV7-6 and TRBJ2-3, with D possibly being TRBD2 (6 bases). This CDR3 is 12 amino acids long. The germline V and J ends were trimmed by 4 bases and 6 bases, with 8 bases remaining between them. The germline V gene has CDR1 SGHVS and CDR2 FNYEAQ. CDR3 DNA: TGTGCCAGCAGCTCAGGAGGGGATACGCAGTATTTT. It yields the protein CASSSGGDTQYF.

The chain carries TRBV10-1 and TRBJ2-3; 8 nucleotides agree with TRBD1. The CDR3 is 14 residues long. Losses at the gene ends were 6 bases for V and 5 bases for J; bases not matched to a gene: 7. From germline, CDR1 is WNHNN and CDR2 SYGVQD (reference sequence). CDR3 in DNA: TGCGCCAGCAGACGACAGGGGCCGGGAGATACGCAGTATTTT. Translating gives CASRRQGPGDTQYF.

The chain has TRBV29-1 and TRBJ2-1; the D is unclear. The CDR3 length is 12 residues. The germline V and J ends were trimmed by 1 base and 4 bases, with 5 bases remaining between them. Germline V lookup: CDR1 SQVTM, CDR2 ANQGSEA. DNA for the CDR3: TGCAGCGTTGAAGCCCAGTACAATGAGCAGTTCTTC. Translating gives CSVEAQYNEQFF.

This sequence joins TRBV5-6 and TRBJ2-2; TRBD1 matches at 7 bases. Germline CDR1 and CDR2: SGHDT and YYEEEE. V lost 3 bases to trimming and J lost 7 bases; unmatched junction nucleotides: 9. The CDR3 totals 15 residues. The CDR3 reads CASSSDWTGSGELFF. CDR3 DNA: TGTGCCAGCAGCTCCGACTGGACAGGCAGCGGGGAGCTGTTTTTT.

The chain's CDR3 is CASSSLTISEDEQYF. CDR3 nucleotide sequence: TGTGCCAGCAGCTCTTTGACCATCTCAGAGGACGAGCAGTACTTC. The J gene is TRBJ2-7, the V gene TRBV5-4; no clear D. Trimming took 3 bases from V and 5 from J, leaving 18 bases between them. CDR1 and CDR2 from the germline V gene are SGHNT and YYREEE (reference sequence). The CDR3 length is 15 residues. Variable domain in full (rest from reference TRBV5-4 and TRBJ2-7): ETGVTQSPTHLIKTRGQQVTLRCSSQSGHNTVSWYQQALGQGPQFIFQYYREEENGRGNFPPRFSGLQFPNYSSELNVNALELDDSALYLCASSSLTISEDEQYFGPGTRLTVT.

This chain joins TRBV7-2 and TRBJ2-1; D gene unclear. The CDR3 is made up of 11 amino acids. Germline assignment: CDR1 SGHTA and CDR2 FQGNSA. Trimming shortened V by 5 bases and J by 7 bases, and 6 bases separated the two germline ends. In nucleotides, the CDR3 is TGTGCCAGCAGCCCCACAAATGAGCAGTTCTTC. Amino acids: CASSPTNEQFF.

The chain combines TRBV2 with TRBJ2-3; 7 bases match TRBD2. This CDR3 contains 14 residues. The trim removed 3 bases at V and 6 bases at J, leaving 6 bases unmatched. Germline V CDR1 and CDR2: SNHLY, FYNNEI. This CDR3 reads CASSDLAGVDTQYF. CDR3 nucleotide sequence: TGTGCCAGCAGTGATCTGGCGGGAGTGGATACGCAGTATTTT.

V and J are TRBV19 and TRBJ2-3, with D unclear. V lost 5 bases to trimming and J lost 11 bases, with 20 bases between them. The CDR3 consists of 14 residues. Germline-derived CDR1 and CDR2 are LNHDA and SQIVND (reference sequence). DNA for the CDR3: TGTGCCAGTAGTCCCAACCCCCAGAGGCCCGAGCAGTATTTT. This codes for CASSPNPQRPEQYF.

The V gene is TRBV10-3, the J gene TRBJ2-7; 9 bases are shared with TRBD1. CDR1 is ENHRY and CDR2 is SYGVKD in the germline V gene. V shed 7 bases and J 2 bases; nucleotides not matched to a gene: 3. This CDR3 spans 13 amino acids. The CDR3 coding sequence is TGTGCCATCAACAGGGGGCTCACCTACGAGCAGTACTTC. Translation gives CAINRGLTYEQYF.

The chain has TRBV5-4 and TRBJ2-7; D might be TRBD1 or TRBD2, each matching 5 bases. CDR1 and CDR2 from the germline V gene are SGHNT and YYREEE (reference sequence). V was shortened by 4 bases and J by 6 bases, with 11 bases between the two germline ends. This CDR3 is built from 12 residues. The CDR3: CASSQWGFEQYF. The CDR3, as DNA: TGTGCCAGCAGCCAGTGGGGGTTCGAGCAGTACTTC.

The chain joins TRBV19 to TRBJ1-5; 8 bases agree with TRBD1. V gave up 8 bases and J gave up 1 base; unmatched junction bases: 7. The CDR3 is made up of 15 amino acids. Germline CDR1 LNHDA, CDR2 SQIVND (reference sequence). The CDR3 nucleotides are TGTGCCAGTCGTCCCAGGGGGCACAGCAATCAGCCCCAGCATTTT. It specifies CASRPRGHSNQPQHF.